This T cell receptor beta chain was identified in a study of blood T cell repertoires in COVID-19. CDR1 SEHNR and CDR2 FQNEAQ come from the germline V gene (reference sequence). V lost 4 bases and J 2 bases, leaving 15 bases between the germline ends. The CDR3 sequence is 16 residues long. The table lists this clone with a count of one. The method was immunoSEQ multiplex PCR; TCRdb's version includes in-frame clones alone and lacks a portion of them. The table has about 140,000 clones, around three quarters seen once. The V and J genes are TRBV7-9 and TRBJ1-3, with D perhaps matching TRBD1 (6 bases). What was sequenced was peripheral blood. The clonotype was recovered from a man aged 50-60 years with acute or convalescent COVID-19. In DNA form, the CDR3 reads TGTGCCAGCAGCTCTGGTGGGGGGGCCCCTGGAAACACCATATATTTT. This codes for CASSSGGGAPGNTIYF.